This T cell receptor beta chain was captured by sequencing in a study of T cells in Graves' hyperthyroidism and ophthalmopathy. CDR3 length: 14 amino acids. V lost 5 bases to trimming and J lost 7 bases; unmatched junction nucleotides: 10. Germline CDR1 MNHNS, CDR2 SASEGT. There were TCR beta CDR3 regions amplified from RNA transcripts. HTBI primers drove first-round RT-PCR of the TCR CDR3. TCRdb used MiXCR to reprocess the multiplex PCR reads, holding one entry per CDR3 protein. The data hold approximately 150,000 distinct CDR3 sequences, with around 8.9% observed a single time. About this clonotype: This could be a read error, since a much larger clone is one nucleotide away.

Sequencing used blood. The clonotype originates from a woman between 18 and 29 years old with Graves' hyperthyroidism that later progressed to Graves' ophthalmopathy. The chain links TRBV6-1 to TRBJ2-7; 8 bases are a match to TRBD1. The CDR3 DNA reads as TGTGCCAGCAGTAACCGGGACAGGAGAAGGGAGCAGTACTTC. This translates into CASSNRDRRREQYF.